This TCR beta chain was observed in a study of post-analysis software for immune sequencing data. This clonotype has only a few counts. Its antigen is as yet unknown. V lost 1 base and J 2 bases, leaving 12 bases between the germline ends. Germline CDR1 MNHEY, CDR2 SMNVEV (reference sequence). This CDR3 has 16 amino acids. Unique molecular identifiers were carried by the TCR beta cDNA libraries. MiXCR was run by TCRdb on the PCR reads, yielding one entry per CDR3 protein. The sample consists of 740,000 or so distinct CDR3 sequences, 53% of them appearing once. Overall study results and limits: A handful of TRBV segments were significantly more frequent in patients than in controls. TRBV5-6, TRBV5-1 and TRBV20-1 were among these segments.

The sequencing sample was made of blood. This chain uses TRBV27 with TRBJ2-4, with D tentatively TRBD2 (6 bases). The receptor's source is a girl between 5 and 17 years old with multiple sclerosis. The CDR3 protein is CASSLLAGFSKNIQYF. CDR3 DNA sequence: TGTGCCAGCAGTTTATTGGCGGGGTTTTCCAAAAACATTCAGTACTTC.